Reported below is one T cell receptor beta chain. What it binds is unknown. This sample is drawn from a study of cytomegalovirus exposure and HLA in healthy donors. Study-wide background: Falling in the Caucasian-associated ancestry cluster were 81% of approximately 410 genotyped donors.

Study outcomes and limitations: A few CMV-associated chains were confirmed in vitro to be specific for CMV antigens.

PCR used 60 Vbeta primers and 13 Jbeta primers. Profiled with immunoSEQ multiplex PCR; TCRdb holds only in-frame clones, not every one. The top ten hold 6.2% of the sample, which has 120,000 or so clones, more than 60% seen once. The TCR sequence derives from a young man in good health and CMV-seropositive. Input material: PBMCs.

CDR3 region: CASSMVQGVFPGELFF. The CDR3 DNA reads TGTGCCAGTAGTATGGTTCAGGGCGTCTTTCCCGGGGAGCTGTTTTTT. V gene TRBV19 combines with J gene TRBJ2-2; tentative D call: TRBD1 (5 bases). The V end was cut by 3 bases, the J end by 6 bases, with 17 bases between. The CDR3 is made up of 16 amino acids. Germline lookup yields CDR1 LNHDA and CDR2 SQIVND (reference sequence). Supplemented by reference TRBV19 and TRBJ2-2, the full variable domain reads DGGITQSPKYLFRKEGQNVTLSCEQNLNHDAMYWYRQDPGQGLRLIYYSQIVNDFQKGDIAEGYSVSREKKESFPLTVTSAQKNPTAFYLCASSMVQGVFPGELFFGEGSRLTVL.